Below, one T cell receptor beta chain is given with its context. Antigen specificity is unknown. This entry comes from a study of identical twins. CDR1 and CDR2 from the germline V gene are SEHNR and FQNEAQ (reference sequence). The CDR3 is made up of 17 amino acids. The ends lost 4 bases at V and 1 base at J; junction bases unmatched: 9. Unique molecular identifiers were present on the cDNA, which also gained a universal primer site by template switching. TCRdb used MiXCR to reprocess the 5' RACE reads, holding one entry per CDR3 protein. Counted here are about 890,000 distinct CDR3 sequences, approximately 13% occurring once; the ten biggest clones make up 1.5% to 2%. Study-level points and caveats: Modeled out-of-frame TCR alpha sharing in monozygotic twins fell below observed levels. Twins shared beta out-of-frame sequences in excess, but this excess was weaker. There was an excess of low generation probability in the out-of-frame alpha sequences that twins shared.

The same sample was also studied in work on yellow fever vaccine responses in identical twins.

This chain connects TRBV7-9 to TRBJ2-5; 10 bases are a match to TRBD2. The source is a woman between 18 and 29 years old in good health. The sequencing input was PBMCs. CDR3 loop: CASSSGRIAGGQETQYF. In DNA, the CDR3 is TGTGCCAGCAGCTCCGGTCGAATAGCGGGGGGCCAAGAGACCCAGTACTTC.